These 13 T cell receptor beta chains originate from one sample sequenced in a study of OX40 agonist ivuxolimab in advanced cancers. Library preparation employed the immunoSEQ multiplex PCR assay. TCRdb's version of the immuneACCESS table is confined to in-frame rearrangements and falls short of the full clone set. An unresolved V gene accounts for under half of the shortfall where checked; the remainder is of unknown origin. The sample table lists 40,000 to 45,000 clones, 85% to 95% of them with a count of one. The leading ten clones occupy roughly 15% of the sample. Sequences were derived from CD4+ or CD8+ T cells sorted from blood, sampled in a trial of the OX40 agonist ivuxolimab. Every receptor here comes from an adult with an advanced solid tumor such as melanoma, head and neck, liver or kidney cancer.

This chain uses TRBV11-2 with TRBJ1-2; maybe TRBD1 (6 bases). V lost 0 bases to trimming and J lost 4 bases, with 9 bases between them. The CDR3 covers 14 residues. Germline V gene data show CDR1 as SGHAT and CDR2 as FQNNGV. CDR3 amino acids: CASSLETGSYGYTF. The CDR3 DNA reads TGTGCCAGCAGCTTAGAGACAGGCTCCTATGGCTACACCTTC.

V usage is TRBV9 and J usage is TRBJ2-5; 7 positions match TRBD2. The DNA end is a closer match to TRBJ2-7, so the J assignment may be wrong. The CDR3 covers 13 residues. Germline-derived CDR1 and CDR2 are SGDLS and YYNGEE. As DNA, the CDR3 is TGTGCCAGCAGCGGGACTAGCTCCTACGAGCAGTACTTC. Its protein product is CASSGTSSYEQYF.

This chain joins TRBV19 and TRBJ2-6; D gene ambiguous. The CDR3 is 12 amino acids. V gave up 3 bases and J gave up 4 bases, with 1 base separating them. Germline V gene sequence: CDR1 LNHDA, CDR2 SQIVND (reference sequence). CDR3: CASSIGANVLTF. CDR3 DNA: TGTGCCAGTAGTATCGGGGCCAACGTCCTGACTTTC.

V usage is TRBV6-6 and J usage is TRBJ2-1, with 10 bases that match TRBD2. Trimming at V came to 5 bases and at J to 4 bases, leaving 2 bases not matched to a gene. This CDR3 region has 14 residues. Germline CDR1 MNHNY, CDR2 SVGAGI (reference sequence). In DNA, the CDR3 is TGTGCCAGCAGTATGACTAGCGGGTACAATGAGCAGTTCTTC. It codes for CASSMTSGYNEQFF.

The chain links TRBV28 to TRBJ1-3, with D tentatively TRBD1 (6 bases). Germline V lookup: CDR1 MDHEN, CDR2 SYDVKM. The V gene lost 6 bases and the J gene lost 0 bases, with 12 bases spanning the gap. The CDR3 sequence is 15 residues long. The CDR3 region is CASRPRDTSGNTIYF. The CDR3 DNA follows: TGTGCCAGCAGGCCACGGGACACCTCTGGAAACACCATATATTTT. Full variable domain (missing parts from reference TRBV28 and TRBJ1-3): DVKVTQSSRYLVKRTGEKVFLECVQDMDHENMFWYRQDPGLGLRLIYFSYDVKMKEKGDIPEGYSVSREKKERFSLILESASTNQTSMYLCASRPRDTSGNTIYFGEGSWLTVV.

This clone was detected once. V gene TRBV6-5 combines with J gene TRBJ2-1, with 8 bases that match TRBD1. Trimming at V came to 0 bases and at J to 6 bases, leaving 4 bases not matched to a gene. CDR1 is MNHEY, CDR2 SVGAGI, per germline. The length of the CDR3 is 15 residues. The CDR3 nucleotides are TGTGCCAGCAGTTACTCCAGGACAGGGCTCAATGAGCAGTTCTTC. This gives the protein CASSYSRTGLNEQFF.

The CDR3 loop is CASSLAGGGRETQYF. DNA of the CDR3: TGTGCCAGCAGCTTAGCAGGGGGCGGTCGGGAGACCCAGTACTTC. The chain recombines TRBV7-9 with TRBJ2-5; 7 positions match TRBD1. CDR1 is SEHNR and CDR2 is FQNEAQ in the germline V gene (reference sequence). This CDR3 spans 15 amino acids. V shed 0 bases, J shed 5 bases, and the junction held 6 bases outside the gene matches.

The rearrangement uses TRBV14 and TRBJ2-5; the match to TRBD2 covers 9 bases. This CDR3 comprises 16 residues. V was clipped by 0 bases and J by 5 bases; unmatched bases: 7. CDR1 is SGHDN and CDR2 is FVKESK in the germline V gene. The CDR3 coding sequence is TGTGCCAGCAGCCAAGATCCTAGCGGGATCTTGGAGACCCAGTACTTC. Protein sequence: CASSQDPSGILETQYF.

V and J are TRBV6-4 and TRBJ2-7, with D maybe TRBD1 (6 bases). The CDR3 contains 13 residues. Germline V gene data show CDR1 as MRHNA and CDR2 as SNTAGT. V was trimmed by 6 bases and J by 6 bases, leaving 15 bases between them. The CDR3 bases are TGTGCCAGCAGGTCCCAGGGGAAGCGCGAGCAGTACTTC. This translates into CASRSQGKREQYF.

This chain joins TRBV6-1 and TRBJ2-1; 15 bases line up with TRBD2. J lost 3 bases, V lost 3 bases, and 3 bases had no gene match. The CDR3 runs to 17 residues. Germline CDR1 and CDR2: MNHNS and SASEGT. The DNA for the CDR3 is TGTGCCAGCAGTGACGGACTAGCGGGAGGGATCTACAATGAGCAGTTCTTC. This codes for CASSDGLAGGIYNEQFF.

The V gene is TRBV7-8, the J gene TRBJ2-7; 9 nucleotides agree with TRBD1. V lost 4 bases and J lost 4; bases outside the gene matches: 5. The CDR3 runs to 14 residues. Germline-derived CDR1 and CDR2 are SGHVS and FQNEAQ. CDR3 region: CASSSQGASYEQYF. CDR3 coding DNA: TGTGCCAGCAGCTCACAGGGGGCCTCATACGAGCAGTACTTC.

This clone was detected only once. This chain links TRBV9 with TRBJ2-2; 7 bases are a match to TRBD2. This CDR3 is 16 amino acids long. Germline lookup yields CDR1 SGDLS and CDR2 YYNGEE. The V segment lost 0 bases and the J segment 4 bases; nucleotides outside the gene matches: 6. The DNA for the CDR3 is TGTGCCAGCAGCGTAGGGCCAGCGGGAAGCACCGGGGAGCTGTTTTTT. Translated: CASSVGPAGSTGELFF.

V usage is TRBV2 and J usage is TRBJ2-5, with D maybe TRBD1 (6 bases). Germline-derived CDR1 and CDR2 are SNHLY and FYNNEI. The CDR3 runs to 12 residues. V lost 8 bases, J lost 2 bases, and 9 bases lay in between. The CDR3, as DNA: TGTGCCAGCCGGGACACTCAAGAGACCCAGTACTTC. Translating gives CASRDTQETQYF.